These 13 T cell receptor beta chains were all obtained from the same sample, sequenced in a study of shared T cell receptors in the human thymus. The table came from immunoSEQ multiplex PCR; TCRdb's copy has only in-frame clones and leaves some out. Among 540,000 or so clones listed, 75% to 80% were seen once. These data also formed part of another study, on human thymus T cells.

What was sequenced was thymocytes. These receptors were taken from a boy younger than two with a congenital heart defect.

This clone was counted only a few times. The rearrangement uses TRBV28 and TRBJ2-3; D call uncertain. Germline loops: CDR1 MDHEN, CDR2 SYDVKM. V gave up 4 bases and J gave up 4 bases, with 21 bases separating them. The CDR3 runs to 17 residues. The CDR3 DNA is TGTGCCAGCAGTTCCCGGTCCTATGTCGGTATGGCAGATACGCAGTATTTT. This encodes CASSSRSYVGMADTQYF. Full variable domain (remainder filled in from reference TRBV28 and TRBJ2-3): DVKVTQSSRYLVKRTGEKVFLECVQDMDHENMFWYRQDPGLGLRLIYFSYDVKMKEKGDIPEGYSVSREKKERFSLILESASTNQTSMYLCASSSRSYVGMADTQYFGPGTRLTVL.

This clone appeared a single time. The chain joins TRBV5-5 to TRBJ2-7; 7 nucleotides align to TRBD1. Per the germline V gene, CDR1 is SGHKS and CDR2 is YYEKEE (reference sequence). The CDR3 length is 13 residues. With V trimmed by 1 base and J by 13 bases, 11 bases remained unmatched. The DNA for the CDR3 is TGTGCCAGCAGCTTGCCGGGACAGAGGTCCCGTTACTTC. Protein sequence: CASSLPGQRSRYF.

The CDR3 spells CASSARGLSGNTIYF. CDR3 nucleotides: TGTGCCAGCAGCGCAAGAGGGCTCTCTGGAAACACCATATATTTT. V and J are TRBV11-2 and TRBJ1-3; D call uncertain. The CDR3 loop spans 15 amino acids. Trimming stripped 5 bases from V and 0 bases from J, with 11 bases between. Looked up from germline, CDR1 is SGHAT and CDR2 is FQNNGV.

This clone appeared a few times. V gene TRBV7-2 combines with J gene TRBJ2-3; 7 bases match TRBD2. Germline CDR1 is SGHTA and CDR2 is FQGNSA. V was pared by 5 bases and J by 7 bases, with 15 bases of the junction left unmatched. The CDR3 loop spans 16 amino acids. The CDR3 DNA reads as TGTGCCAGCAGCCCACTTCGGACTAGGGCTTGGCATACGCAGTATTTT. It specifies CASSPLRTRAWHTQYF.

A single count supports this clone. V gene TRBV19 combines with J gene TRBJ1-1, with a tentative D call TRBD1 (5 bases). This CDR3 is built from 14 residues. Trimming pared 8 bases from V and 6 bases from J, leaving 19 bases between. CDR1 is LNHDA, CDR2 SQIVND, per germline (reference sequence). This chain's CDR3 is CASHDLGRASEAFF. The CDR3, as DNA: TGTGCCAGTCATGATCTCGGCAGGGCCTCTGAAGCTTTCTTT.

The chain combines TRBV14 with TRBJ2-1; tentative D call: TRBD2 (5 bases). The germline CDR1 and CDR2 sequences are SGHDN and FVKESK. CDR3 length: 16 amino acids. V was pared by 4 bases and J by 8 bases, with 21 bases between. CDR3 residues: CASSPNRDLMSDEQFF. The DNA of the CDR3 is TGTGCCAGCAGCCCTAACCGGGATCTAATGTCGGATGAGCAGTTCTTC.

The CDR3 is CASSLAGGVHEQYF. CDR3 coding DNA: TGCGCCAGCAGCTTGGCCGGTGGAGTCCACGAGCAGTACTTC. This sequence joins TRBV5-1 and TRBJ2-7; D remains ambiguous. V was cut by 0 bases and J by 5 bases, with 12 bases left in between. Germline assignment: CDR1 SGHRS and CDR2 YFSETQ. CDR3 length equals 14 residues. The full variable domain, completed using reference TRBV5-1 and TRBJ2-7, is KAGVTQTPRYLIKTRGQQVTLSCSPISGHRSVSWYQQTPGQGLQFLFEYFSETQRNKGNFPGRFSGRQFSNSRSEMNVSTLELGDSALYLCASSLAGGVHEQYFGPGTRLTVT.

In DNA, the CDR3 is TGTGCCAGCAGCTTAGCCCGAGTCGGGAGGGCCGGGGCAGATACGCAGTATTTT. This codes for CASSLARVGRAGADTQYF. The J gene is TRBJ2-3, the V gene TRBV7-7; 8 positions agree with TRBD2. V lost 0 bases and J lost 4; bases outside the gene matches: 12. The CDR3 has 18 amino acids. CDR1 is SSHAT and CDR2 is FNYEAQ in the germline V gene (reference sequence). The variable domain in full, with the rest retrieved from reference TRBV7-7 and TRBJ2-3, is GAGVSQSPRYKVTKRGQDVTLRCDPISSHATLYWYQQALGQGPEFLTYFNYEAQPDKSGLPSDRFSAERPEGSISTLTIQRTEQRDSAMYRCASSLARVGRAGADTQYFGPGTRLTVL.

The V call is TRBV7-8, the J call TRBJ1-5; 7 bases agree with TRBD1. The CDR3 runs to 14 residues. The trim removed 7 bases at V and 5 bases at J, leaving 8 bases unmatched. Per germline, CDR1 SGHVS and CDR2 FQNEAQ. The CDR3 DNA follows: TGTGCCAGCACCAAGACAGGGAGACATCAGCCCCAGCATTTT. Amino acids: CASTKTGRHQPQHF.

CDR3 in amino acids: CASSGLDRSRIYEQYF. The CDR3 DNA follows: TGTGCCAGCAGTGGCCTCGATCGCTCCAGGATCTACGAGCAGTACTTC. The J gene is TRBJ2-7, the V gene TRBV25-1; D remains ambiguous. Germline CDR1 MGHDK, CDR2 SYGVNS. CDR3 length: 16 residues. Trimming took 4 bases from V and 3 from J, leaving 19 bases between them.

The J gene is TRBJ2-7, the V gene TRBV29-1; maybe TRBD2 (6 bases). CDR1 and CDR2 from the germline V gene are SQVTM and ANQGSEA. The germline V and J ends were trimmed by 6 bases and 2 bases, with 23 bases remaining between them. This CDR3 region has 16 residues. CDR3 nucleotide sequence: TGCAGCGTCTGTGAACCCTTCGAGCGGGCCCCCTACGAGCAGTACTTC. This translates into CSVCEPFERAPYEQYF.

CDR3 sequence (DNA): TGTGCCAGCAGCTCTGTTCCCGGGAGCTCCTACAATGAGCAGTTCTTC. Translated, it gives CASSSVPGSSYNEQFF. V usage is TRBV5-4 and J usage is TRBJ2-1; D may be TRBD2 (6 bases). Per germline, CDR1 SGHNT and CDR2 YYREEE (reference sequence). The length of the CDR3 is 16 residues. Trimming stripped 3 bases from V and 0 bases from J, with 13 bases between.

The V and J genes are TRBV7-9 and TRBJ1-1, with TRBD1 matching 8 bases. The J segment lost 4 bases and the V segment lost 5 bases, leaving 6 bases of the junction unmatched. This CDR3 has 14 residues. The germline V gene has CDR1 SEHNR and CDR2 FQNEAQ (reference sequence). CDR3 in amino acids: CASSTRDRITEAFF. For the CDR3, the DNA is TGTGCCAGCAGCACACGGGACAGGATCACTGAAGCTTTCTTT. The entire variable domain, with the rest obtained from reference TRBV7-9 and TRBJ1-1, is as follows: DTGVSQNPRHKITKRGQNVTFRCDPISEHNRLYWYRQTLGQGPEFLTYFQNEAQLEKSRLLSDRFSAERPKGSFSTLEIQRTEQGDSAMYLCASSTRDRITEAFFGQGTRLTVV.